This TCR beta chain comes out of a study of T cells in placental villitis. Concerning the study at large: Placental TCR-beta repertoires were compared across villitis of unknown etiology, gestational-age-matched unaffected controls, and infectious villitis in order to test an allograft-versus-infection hypothesis. Study-wide findings and limitations: Bulk tissue sequencing could not distinguish helper, regulatory or cytotoxic T cells, nor maternal versus fetal T cells, and excluded gamma-delta receptors. Paraffin blocks contained small amounts of decidua, so some captured T cells, especially in controls, may have been decidual rather than villous infiltrates. CMV-specific clone frequencies were higher in infectious CMV cases than in villitis of unknown etiology (0.011 vs 0.001), which did not differ from controls.

The germline ends are 9 bases apart after V is trimmed by 6 bases and J by 0 bases. The CDR3 covers 15 residues, taking in both the cysteine and the phenylalanine. CDR3 DNA is the only sequence kept; it has 45 bases, read in frame from the first base. In the germline V gene, CDR1 corresponds to MNHEY and CDR2 to SVGAGI. The study included five infectious villitis placentae (four with confirmed cytomegalovirus and one with Toxoplasma gondii), and these placentae were not matched to the other groups. The mothers in the infectious villitis group were younger, carried smaller fetuses, and either delivered preterm or experienced intrauterine demise in a couple of cases. After delivery, placentae were collected and subjected to gross and histological evaluation prior to the selection of archival tissue. Five 10-micron scrolls were cut from each FFPE block, and DNA was isolated using the AllPrep DNA/RNA FFPE Tissue kit. DNA concentration and purity were evaluated by NanoDrop, whereas RNA quality was assessed on a Bioanalyzer.

As regards this clone: Its antigen remains unidentified. Per-base qualities were not stored, and no clone one base away is much larger.

TCR-beta CDR3 regions were amplified from genomic DNA with the immunoSEQ v4 bias-controlled multiplex PCR assay, run blinded to group allocation. To estimate the quantities of nucleated cells and T cells in each sample, reference gene primers were included together with the TCR-beta primers. Sequencing of the libraries was performed on an Illumina MiSeq with a 100-cycle paired-end protocol. The authors' analysis ran thus. Diversity and richness were calculated in immunoSEQ Analyzer software; richness by iChao1, clonality based on Pielou evenness and Shannon diversity (0-1, higher means less diverse). CDR3 amino acid sequences with V/J genes were queried against VDJdb for CMV, EBV and influenza A specificities using confidence 3 and substitution 2. The Morisita-Horn index was used to assess TCR-beta amino acid clonotype overlap between villitis of unknown etiology, infectious villitis and control repertoires. TCRdb provides this immuneACCESS table in a form limited to in-frame rearrangements. Some clones are lacking; in checked studies, under half of them reflect an unresolved V gene, and why the rest are absent is not known. The V and J calls and clone size were taken over from that table, and D and trimming were inferred from the DNA. The sample includes 6,300 or so clones, with roughly 78% observed a single time. The ten largest make up under 9.5% of the sample.

Sequencing was carried out using placental tissue containing maternal and fetal cells. The receptor chain draws on TRBV6-5 and TRBJ2-6; a confident D gene designation cannot be given. The sequence was obtained from a human patient with infectious villitis; the placental T cells may come from both mother and fetus. The CDR3 reads CASRTPRSGANVLTF. The nucleotide sequence reads as follows: TGTGCCAGCAGAACCCCACGCTCTGGGGCCAACGTCCTGACTTTC.